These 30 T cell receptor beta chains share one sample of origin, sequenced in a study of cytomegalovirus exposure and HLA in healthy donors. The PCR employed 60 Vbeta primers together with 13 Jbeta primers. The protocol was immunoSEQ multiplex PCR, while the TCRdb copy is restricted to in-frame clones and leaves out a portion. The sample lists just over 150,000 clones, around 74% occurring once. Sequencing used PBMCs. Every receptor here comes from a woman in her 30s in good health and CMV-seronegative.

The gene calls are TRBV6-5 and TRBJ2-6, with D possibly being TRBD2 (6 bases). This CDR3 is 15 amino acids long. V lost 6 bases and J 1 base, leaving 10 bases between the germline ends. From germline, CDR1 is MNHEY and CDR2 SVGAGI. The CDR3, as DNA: TGTGCCAGCAGGGGGGGTTGGTCTGGGGCCAACGTCCTGACTTTC. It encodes CASRGGWSGANVLTF.

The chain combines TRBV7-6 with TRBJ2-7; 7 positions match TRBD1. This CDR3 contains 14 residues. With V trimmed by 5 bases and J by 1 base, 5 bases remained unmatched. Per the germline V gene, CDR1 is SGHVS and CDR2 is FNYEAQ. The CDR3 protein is CASSPGGGSYEQYF. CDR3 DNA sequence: TGTGCCAGCAGCCCAGGGGGTGGGTCCTACGAGCAGTACTTC.

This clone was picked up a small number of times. The CDR3 reads CASSLAGRGSDEQFF. The CDR3 nucleotides read TGTGCCAGCAGCTTAGCCGGCAGGGGGAGCGATGAGCAGTTCTTC. This sequence joins TRBV7-9 and TRBJ2-1, with 7 bases that match TRBD1. CDR1 and CDR2 from the germline V gene are SEHNR and FQNEAQ (reference sequence). CDR3 length equals 15 residues. After removal of 0 bases from V and 8 bases from J, the junction contained 7 bases not matched to a gene. Combining the CDR3 with reference TRBV7-9 and TRBJ2-1 gives the whole variable domain DTGVSQNPRHKITKRGQNVTFRCDPISEHNRLYWYRQTLGQGPEFLTYFQNEAQLEKSRLLSDRFSAERPKGSFSTLEIQRTEQGDSAMYLCASSLAGRGSDEQFFGPGTRLTVL.

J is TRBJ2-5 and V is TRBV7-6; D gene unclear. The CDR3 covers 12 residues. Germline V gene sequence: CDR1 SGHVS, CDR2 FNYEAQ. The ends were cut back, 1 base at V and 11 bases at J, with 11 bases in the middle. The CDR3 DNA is TGTGCCAGCAGCTTAGTTGCCTATGAGCAGTACTTC. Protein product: CASSLVAYEQYF.

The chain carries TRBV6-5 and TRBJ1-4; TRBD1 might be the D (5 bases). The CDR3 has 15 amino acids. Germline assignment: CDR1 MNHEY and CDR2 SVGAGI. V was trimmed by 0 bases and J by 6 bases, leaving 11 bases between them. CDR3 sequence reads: CASSYSGGGDEKLFF. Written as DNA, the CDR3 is TGTGCCAGCAGTTACTCGGGGGGAGGAGATGAAAAACTGTTTTTT.

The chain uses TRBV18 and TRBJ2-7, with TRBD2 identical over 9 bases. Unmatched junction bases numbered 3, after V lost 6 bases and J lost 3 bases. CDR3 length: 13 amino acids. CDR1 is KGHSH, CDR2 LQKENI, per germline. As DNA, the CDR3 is TGTGCCAGCTCGTCGACTAGCGGCTACGAGCAGTACTTC. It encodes CASSSTSGYEQYF. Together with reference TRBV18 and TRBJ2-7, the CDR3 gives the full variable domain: NAGVMQNPRHLVRRRGQEARLRCSPMKGHSHVYWYRQLPEEGLKFMVYLQKENIIDESGMPKERFSAEFPKEGPSILRIQQVVRGDSAAYFCASSSTSGYEQYFGPGTRLTVT.

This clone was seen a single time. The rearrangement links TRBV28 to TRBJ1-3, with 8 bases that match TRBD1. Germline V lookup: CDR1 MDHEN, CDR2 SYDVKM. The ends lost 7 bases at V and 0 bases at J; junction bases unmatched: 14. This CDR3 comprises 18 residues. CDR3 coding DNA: TGTGCCAGCACCGTAGGGGGGACAGGTGGAGGCTCTGGAAACACCATATATTTT. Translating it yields CASTVGGTGGGSGNTIYF.

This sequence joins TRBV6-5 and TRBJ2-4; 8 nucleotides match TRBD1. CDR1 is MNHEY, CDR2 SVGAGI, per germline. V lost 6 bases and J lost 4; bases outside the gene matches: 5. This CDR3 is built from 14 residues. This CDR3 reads CASSRGQEKNIQYF. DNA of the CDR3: TGTGCCAGCAGCCGGGGACAGGAGAAAAACATTCAGTACTTC.

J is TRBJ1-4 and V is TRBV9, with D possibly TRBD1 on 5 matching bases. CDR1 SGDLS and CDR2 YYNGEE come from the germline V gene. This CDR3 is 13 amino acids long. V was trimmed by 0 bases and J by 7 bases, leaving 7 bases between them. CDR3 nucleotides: TGTGCCAGCAGCGTAGGGGGGGGTGAAAAACTGTTTTTT. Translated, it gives CASSVGGGEKLFF.

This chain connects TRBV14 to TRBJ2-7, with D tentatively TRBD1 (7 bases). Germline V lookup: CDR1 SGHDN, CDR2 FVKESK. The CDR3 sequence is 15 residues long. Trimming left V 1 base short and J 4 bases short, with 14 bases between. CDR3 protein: CASSQGSTGRYEQYF. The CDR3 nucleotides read TGTGCCAGCAGCCAAGGGTCGACAGGGAGGTACGAGCAGTACTTC.

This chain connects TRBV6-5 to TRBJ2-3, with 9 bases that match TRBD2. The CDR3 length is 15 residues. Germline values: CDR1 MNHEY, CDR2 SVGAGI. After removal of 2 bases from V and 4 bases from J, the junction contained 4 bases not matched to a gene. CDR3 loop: CASSYAGGSPDTQYF. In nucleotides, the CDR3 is TGTGCCAGCAGTTACGCGGGGGGGAGTCCAGATACGCAGTATTTT.

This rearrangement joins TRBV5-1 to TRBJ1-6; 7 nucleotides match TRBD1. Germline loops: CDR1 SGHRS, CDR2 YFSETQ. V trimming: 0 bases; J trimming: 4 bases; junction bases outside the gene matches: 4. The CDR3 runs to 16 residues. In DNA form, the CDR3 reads TGCGCCAGCAGCTTGGCCCAGGGGGGATATAATTCACCCCTCCACTTT. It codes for CASSLAQGGYNSPLHF.

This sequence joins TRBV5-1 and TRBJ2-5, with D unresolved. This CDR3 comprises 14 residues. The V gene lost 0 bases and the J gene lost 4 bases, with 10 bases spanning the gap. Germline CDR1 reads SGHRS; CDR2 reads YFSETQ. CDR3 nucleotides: TGCGCCAGCAGCTTGGGGAGCGAAGGAGAGACCCAGTACTTC. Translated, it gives CASSLGSEGETQYF.

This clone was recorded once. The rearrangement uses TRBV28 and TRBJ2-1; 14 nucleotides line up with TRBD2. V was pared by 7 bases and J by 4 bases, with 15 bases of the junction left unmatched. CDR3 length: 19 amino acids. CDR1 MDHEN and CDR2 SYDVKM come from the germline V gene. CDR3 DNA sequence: TGTGCCAGCACGGGGACTAGCGGGGGCCAAACCACCACTTACAATGAGCAGTTCTTC. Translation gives CASTGTSGGQTTTYNEQFF.

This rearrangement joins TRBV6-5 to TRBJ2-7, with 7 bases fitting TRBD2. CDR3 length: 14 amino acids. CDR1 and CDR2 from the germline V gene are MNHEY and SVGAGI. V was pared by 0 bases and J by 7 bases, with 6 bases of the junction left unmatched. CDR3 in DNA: TGTGCCAGCAGTTACTCGGGGGAGGGGCGGGAGCAGTACTTC. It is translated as CASSYSGEGREQYF.

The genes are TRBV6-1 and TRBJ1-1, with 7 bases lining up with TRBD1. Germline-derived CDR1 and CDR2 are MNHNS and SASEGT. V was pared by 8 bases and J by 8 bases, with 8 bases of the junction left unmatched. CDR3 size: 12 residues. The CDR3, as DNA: TGTGCCAGCGACGAAAGGACAGGAGAAGCTTTCTTT. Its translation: CASDERTGEAFF.

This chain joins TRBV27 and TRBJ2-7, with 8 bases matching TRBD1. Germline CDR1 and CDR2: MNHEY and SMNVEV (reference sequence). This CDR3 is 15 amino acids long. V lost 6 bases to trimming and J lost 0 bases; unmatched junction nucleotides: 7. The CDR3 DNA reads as TGTGCCAGCAGATCCGGGACAGGTAGCTCCTACGAGCAGTACTTC. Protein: CASRSGTGSSYEQYF.

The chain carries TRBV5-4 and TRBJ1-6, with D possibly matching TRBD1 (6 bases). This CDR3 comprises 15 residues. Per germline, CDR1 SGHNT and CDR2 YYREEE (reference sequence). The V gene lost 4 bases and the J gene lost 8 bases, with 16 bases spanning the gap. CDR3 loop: CASSLRVQGYSPLHF. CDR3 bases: TGTGCCAGCAGCCTGCGCGTGCAGGGGTATTCACCCCTCCACTTT.

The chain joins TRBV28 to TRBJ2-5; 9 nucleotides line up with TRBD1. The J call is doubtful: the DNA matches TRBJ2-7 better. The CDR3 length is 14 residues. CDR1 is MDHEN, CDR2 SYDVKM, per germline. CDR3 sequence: CASSPPDRGYEQYF. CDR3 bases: TGTGCCAGCAGTCCCCCGGACAGGGGCTACGAGCAGTACTTC.

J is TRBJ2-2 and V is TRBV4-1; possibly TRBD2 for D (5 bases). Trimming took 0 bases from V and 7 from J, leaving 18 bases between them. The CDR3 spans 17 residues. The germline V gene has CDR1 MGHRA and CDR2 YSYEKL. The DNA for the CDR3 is TGCGCCAGCAGCCAAGAGTTCGAAGGGTTTCGGGGCGGGGAGCTGTTTTTT. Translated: CASSQEFEGFRGGELFF.

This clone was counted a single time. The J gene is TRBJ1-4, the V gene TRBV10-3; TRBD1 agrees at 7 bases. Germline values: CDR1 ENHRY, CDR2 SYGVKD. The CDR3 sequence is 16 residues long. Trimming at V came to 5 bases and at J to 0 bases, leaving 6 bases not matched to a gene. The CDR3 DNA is TGTGCCATCAGTCGGGACAGTAGTGCAACTAATGAAAAACTGTTTTTT. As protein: CAISRDSSATNEKLFF.

The CDR3 nucleotides read TGTGCCAGTAGTATCTCGTCGGGACAGTTCAGTTACTCACCCCTCCACTTT. This translates into CASSISSGQFSYSPLHF. The chain joins TRBV19 to TRBJ1-6, with TRBD1 identical over 7 bases. In germline, CDR1 is LNHDA, CDR2 SQIVND (reference sequence). The ends lost 3 bases at V and 10 bases at J; junction bases unmatched: 15. The CDR3 contains 17 residues.

This chain's CDR3 is CASSSKWGGNSYEQYF. Written as DNA, the CDR3 is TGTGCCAGCAGCTCCAAGTGGGGGGGGAACTCCTACGAGCAGTACTTC. The chain is built from TRBV5-4 and TRBJ2-7, with 7 bases identical to TRBD2. The CDR3 runs to 16 residues. Germline loops: CDR1 SGHNT, CDR2 YYREEE (reference sequence). Germline trimming cut 3 bases from V and 0 bases from J; bases unmatched to any gene: 9.

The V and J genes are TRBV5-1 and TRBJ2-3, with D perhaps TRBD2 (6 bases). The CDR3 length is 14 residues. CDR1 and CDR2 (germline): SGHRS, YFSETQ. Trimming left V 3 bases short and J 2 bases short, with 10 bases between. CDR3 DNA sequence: TGCGCCAGCAGCTGGGGACTTACCACAGATACGCAGTATTTT. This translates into CASSWGLTTDTQYF.

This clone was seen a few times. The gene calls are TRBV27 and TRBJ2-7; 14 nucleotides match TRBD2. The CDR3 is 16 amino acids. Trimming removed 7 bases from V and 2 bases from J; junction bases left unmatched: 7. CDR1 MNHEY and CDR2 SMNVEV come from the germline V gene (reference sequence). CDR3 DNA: TGTGCCAGCACAAGGACTAGCGGGGGGCTAACCTACGAGCAGTACTTC. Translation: CASTRTSGGLTYEQYF.

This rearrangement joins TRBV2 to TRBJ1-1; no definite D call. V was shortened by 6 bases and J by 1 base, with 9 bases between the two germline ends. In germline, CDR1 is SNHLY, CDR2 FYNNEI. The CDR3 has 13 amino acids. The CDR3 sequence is CASSYTENTEAFF. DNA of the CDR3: TGTGCCAGCAGCTACACAGAGAACACTGAAGCTTTCTTT.

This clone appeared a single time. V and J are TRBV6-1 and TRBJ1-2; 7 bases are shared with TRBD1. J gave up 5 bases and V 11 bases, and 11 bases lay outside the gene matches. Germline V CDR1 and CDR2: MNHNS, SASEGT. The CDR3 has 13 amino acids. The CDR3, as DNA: TGTGCCGTCAGTGAGGGGGCAGGATATGGCTACACCTTC. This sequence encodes CAVSEGAGYGYTF.

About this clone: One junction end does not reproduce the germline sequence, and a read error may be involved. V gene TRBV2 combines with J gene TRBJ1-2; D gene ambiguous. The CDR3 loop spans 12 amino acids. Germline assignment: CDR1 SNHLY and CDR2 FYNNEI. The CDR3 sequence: CATTEEDPSLIF. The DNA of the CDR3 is TGTGCCACTACGGAGGAGGACCCGAGCCTAATCTTC.

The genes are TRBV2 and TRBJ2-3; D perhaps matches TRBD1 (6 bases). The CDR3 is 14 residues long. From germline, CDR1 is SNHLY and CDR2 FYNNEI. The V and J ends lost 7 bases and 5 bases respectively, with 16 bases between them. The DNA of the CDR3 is TGTGCCAGCAATCGAGACAGGTCCGGAGATACGCAGTATTTT. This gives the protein CASNRDRSGDTQYF.

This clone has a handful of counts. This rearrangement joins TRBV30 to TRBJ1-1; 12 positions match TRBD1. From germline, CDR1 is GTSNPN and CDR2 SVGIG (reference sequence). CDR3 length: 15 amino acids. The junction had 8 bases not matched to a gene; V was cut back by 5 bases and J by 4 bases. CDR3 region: CAWSGTGGEVTEAFF. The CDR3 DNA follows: TGTGCCTGGTCGGGGACAGGGGGCGAGGTCACTGAAGCTTTCTTT.